Each of the 6 T cell receptor beta chains below was sequenced from the same sample in a study of CD8+ T cells in alopecia areata. It was cDNA, reverse transcribed from extracted RNA, that served as the sequencing template. Profiled with immunoSEQ multiplex PCR; TCRdb holds only in-frame clones, not every one. The sample gives 140,000 or so clones, around 51% of which show up once; around 1% is in the top ten. The sequences come from CD4+ T cells sorted from blood, collected at week 0. All receptors come from a human donor with alopecia areata.

This clone was picked up one time. The sample holds other DNA sequences that translate to the same CDR3. The V call is TRBV29-1, the J call TRBJ1-5; D ambiguous. The V gene lost 4 bases and the J gene lost 2 bases, with 6 bases spanning the gap. This CDR3 has 12 amino acids. Germline V gene lookup returns CDR1 SQVTM and CDR2 ANQGSEA. CDR3: CSVVWGNQPQHF. CDR3 nucleotide sequence: TGCAGCGTTGTGTGGGGCAATCAGCCCCAGCATTTT.

This chain connects TRBV7-9 to TRBJ2-1, with D possibly being TRBD1 or TRBD2 (5 bases each). The CDR3 is made up of 12 amino acids. Deletions cut 6 bases from V and 6 bases from J, with 9 bases between. Germline V CDR1 and CDR2: SEHNR, FQNEAQ (reference sequence). This CDR3 is CASRRDGNEQFF. The CDR3 coding sequence is TGTGCCAGCAGGAGGGACGGCAATGAGCAGTTCTTC.

Note on this clone: The junction departs from germline at one end; a sequencing error may be responsible. J is TRBJ1-3 and V is TRBV20-1; 7 bases align to TRBD1. The germline V gene encodes CDR1 DFQATT and CDR2 SNEGSKA (reference sequence). CDR3 size: 11 residues. In DNA, the CDR3 is TGCAGTGCTAGAGGGGGACAGAACTCATCTTTT. Translation gives CSARGGQNSSF.

This rearrangement joins TRBV2 to TRBJ1-5, with D perhaps matching TRBD1 (5 bases). Germline CDR1 SNHLY, CDR2 FYNNEI. CDR3 length equals 13 residues. V gave up 8 bases and J gave up 2 bases, with 10 bases separating them. For the CDR3, the DNA is TGTGCCAGCTGCCGGGGGGGCAATCAGCCCCAGCATTTT. It specifies CASCRGGNQPQHF.

A few counts support this clone. The V gene is TRBV10-3, the J gene TRBJ2-7; 9 positions agree with TRBD2. Losses at the gene ends were 3 bases for V and 1 base for J; bases not matched to a gene: 7. This CDR3 is 16 amino acids long. Germline CDR1 reads ENHRY; CDR2 reads SYGVKD. DNA for the CDR3: TGTGCCATCAGTGACTTGCGGGAGGGCCGATCCTACGAGCAGTACTTC. This encodes CAISDLREGRSYEQYF.

This rearrangement joins TRBV27 to TRBJ2-7; 8 bases agree with TRBD2. The CDR3 covers 13 residues. Germline values: CDR1 MNHEY, CDR2 SMNVEV (reference sequence). V dropped 4 bases and J dropped 4; count of bases not matched to a gene: 3. The CDR3 region is CASSSPGGYEQYF. The CDR3 region has the DNA TGTGCCAGCAGTTCCCCGGGAGGGTACGAGCAGTACTTC.